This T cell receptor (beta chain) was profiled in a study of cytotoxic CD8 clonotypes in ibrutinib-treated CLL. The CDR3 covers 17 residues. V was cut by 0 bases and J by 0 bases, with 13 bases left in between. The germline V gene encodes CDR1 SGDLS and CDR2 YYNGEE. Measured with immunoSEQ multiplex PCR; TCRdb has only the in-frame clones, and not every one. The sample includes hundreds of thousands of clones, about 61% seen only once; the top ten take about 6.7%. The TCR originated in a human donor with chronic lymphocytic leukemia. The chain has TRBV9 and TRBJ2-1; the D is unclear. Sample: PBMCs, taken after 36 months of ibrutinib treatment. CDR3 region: CASSVGYRTSSYNEQFF. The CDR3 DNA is TGTGCCAGCAGCGTAGGGTACAGAACCAGCTCCTACAATGAGCAGTTCTTC.